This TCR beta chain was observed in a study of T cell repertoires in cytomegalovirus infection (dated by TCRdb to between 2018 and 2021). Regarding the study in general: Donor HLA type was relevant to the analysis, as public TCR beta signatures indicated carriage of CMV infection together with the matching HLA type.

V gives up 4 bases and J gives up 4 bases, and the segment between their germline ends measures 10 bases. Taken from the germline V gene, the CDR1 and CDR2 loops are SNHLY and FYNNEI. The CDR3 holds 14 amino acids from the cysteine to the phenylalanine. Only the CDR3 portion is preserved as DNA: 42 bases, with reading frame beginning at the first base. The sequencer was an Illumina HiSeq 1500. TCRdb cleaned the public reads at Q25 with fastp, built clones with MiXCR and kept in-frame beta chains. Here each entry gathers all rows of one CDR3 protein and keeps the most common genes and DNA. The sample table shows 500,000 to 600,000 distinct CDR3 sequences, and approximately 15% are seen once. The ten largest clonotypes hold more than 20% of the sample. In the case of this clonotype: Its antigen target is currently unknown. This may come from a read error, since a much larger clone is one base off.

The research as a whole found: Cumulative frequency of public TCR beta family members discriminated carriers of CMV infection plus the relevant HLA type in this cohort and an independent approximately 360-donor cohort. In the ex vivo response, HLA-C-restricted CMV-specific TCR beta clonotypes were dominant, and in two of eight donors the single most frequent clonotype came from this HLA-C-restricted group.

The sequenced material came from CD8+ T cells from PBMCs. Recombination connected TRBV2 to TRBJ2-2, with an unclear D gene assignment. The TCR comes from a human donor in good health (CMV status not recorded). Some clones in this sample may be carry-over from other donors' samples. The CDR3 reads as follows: CASSGAESTGELFF. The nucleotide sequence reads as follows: TGTGCCAGCAGTGGGGCAGAGAGCACCGGGGAGCTGTTTTTT. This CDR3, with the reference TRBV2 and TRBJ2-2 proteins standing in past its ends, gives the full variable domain EPEVTQTPSHQVTQMGQEVILRCVPISNHLYFYWYRQILGQKVEFLVSFYNNEISEKSEIFDDQFSVERPDGSNFTLKIRSTKLEDSAMYFCASSGAESTGELFFGEGSRLTVL.